The rows below give T cell receptor beta chains drawn from one sample of a study of identical twins. Via MiXCR, TCRdb re-called the 5' RACE reads, giving one row per CDR3 protein. The sample carries 1.5 million to 2 million distinct CDR3 sequences, under 35% recorded once. Input material: cord blood. Receptors were obtained from a newborn girl in good health. The CDR3 runs from the conserved cysteine through the conserved F or W. D genes are given only for firm matches. For some rows the clone size is stated as once, few or many, or as a class when expanded; others skip it.

>many|TRBV5-1|TRBJ2-1|TRBD1
CASSLAGTGSYNEQFF
TGCGCCAGCAGCTTGGCCGGGACAGGGTCGTACAATGAGCAGTTCTTC
>-|TRBV27|TRBJ1-1|-
CASSLSLTAEAFF
TGTGCCAGCAGTTTATCCCTTACCGCTGAAGCTTTCTTT
>-|TRBV5-1|TRBJ1-2|TRBD1
CASSPDRGRANCGYTF
TGCGCCAGCAGCCCCGACAGGGGGAGAGCTAACTGTGGCTACACCTTC
>few|TRBV6-6|TRBJ1-2|TRBD1
CASQGTGYGYTF
TGTGCCAGCCAGGGGACAGGCTATGGCTACACCTTC
>few|TRBV28|TRBJ2-7|-
CATLGSVTYEQYF
TGTGCCACCCTTGGTAGCGTGACCTACGAGCAGTACTTC
>-|TRBV5-6|TRBJ2-3|-
CASSLGRAGKEHTQYF
TGTGCCAGCAGCTTGGGACGGGCCGGGAAGGAACATACGCAGTATTTT
>few|TRBV12-3/TRBV12-4|TRBJ2-7|-
CASSPGSDNEQYF
TGTGCCAGCAGTCCCGGTAGCGACAATGAGCAGTACTTC
>-|TRBV29-1|TRBJ2-3|TRBD2
CSDSGGRGDTQYF
TGCTCCGATAGCGGGGGAAGGGGGGATACGCAGTATTTT
>few|TRBV7-9|TRBJ2-1|TRBD2
CASSLVSASGRNEQFF
TGTGCCAGCAGCTTAGTCTCGGCTAGCGGGAGGAATGAGCAGTTCTTC
>-|TRBV4-2|TRBJ1-4|-
CASSQENPGPNEKLFF
TGTGCCAGCAGCCAAGAAAACCCGGGACCTAATGAAAAACTGTTTTTT
>-|TRBV20-1|TRBJ2-7|TRBD2
CSARETSSYNEQYF
TGCAGTGCTAGAGAGACTAGCTCCTACAATGAGCAGTACTTC
>few|TRBV3-1|TRBJ2-5|-
CASSQGGWPPYGQYF
TGTGCCAGCAGCCAAGGTGGTTGGCCCCCTTACGGGCAGTACTTC
>few|TRBV2|TRBJ2-7|TRBD1
CASNRDRENYEQYF
TGTGCCAGCAACCGGGACAGGGAAAACTACGAGCAGTACTTC
>-|TRBV6-5|TRBJ2-6|-
CASGKTEGANVLTF
TGTGCCAGCGGAAAGACTGAAGGGGCCAACGTCCTGACTTTC
>-|TRBV20-1|TRBJ2-7|TRBD1
CSASGQGAGEQYF
TGCAGTGCCTCAGGACAGGGGGCCGGCGAGCAGTACTTC
>-|TRBV20-1|TRBJ2-2|-
CSAIRRLNTGELFF
TGCAGTGCTATACGGCGCTTAAACACCGGGGAGCTGTTTTTT
>-|TRBV5-1|TRBJ2-1|TRBD2
CASSIAGGINEQFF
TGCGCCAGCAGCATAGCGGGAGGGATCAATGAGCAGTTCTTC
>-|TRBV3-1|TRBJ2-6|-
CASSQERARGANVLTF
TGTGCCAGCAGCCAGGAGAGGGCGAGGGGGGCCAACGTCCTGACTTTC
>few|TRBV4-2|TRBJ2-7|TRBD1
CASSPGTGDYYYEQYF
TGTGCCAGCAGCCCCGGGACAGGGGACTACTACTACGAGCAGTACTTC
>-|TRBV7-2|TRBJ2-1|-
CASRVKVAPGYNEQFF
TGTGCCAGCAGAGTTAAAGTAGCCCCAGGCTACAATGAGCAGTTCTTC
>-|TRBV15|TRBJ2-2|-
CATSRKNTGELFF
TGTGCCACCAGCAGAAAAAACACCGGGGAGCTGTTTTTT
>-|TRBV6-1|TRBJ1-2|-
CASTSDRYYGYTF
TGTGCCAGCACCTCTGACCGTTACTATGGCTACACCTTC
>few|TRBV7-2|TRBJ2-3|TRBD2
CASSPSGTSGKDTQYF
TGTGCCAGCAGCCCGAGCGGGACTAGCGGGAAGGATACGCAGTATTTT
>few|TRBV10-3|TRBJ1-4|-
CAIRRQGPTNEKLFF
TGTGCCATCAGACGACAAGGGCCAACTAATGAAAAACTGTTTTTT
>-|TRBV28|TRBJ2-7|-
CASSFLARAVEQYF
TGTGCCAGCAGTTTTCTAGCGCGAGCCGTAGAGCAGTACTTC
>few|TRBV4-1|TRBJ1-5|-
CASSHIIVGQPQHF
TGCGCCAGCAGCCATATAATTGTAGGCCAGCCCCAGCATTTT
>-|TRBV3-1|TRBJ1-4|-
CASSPRDTNEKPFF
TGTGCCAGCAGCCCCCGGGACACTAATGAAAAACCGTTTTTT
>few|TRBV12-3/TRBV12-4|TRBJ1-2|TRBD1
CASSFGGQATYGYTF
TGTGCCAGCAGTTTCGGTGGACAGGCCACCTATGGCTACACCTTC
>-|TRBV28|TRBJ1-1|-
CASSFLGGEAFF
TGTGCCAGCAGTTTCTTAGGGGGTGAGGCTTTCTTT
>-|TRBV6-2/TRBV6-3|TRBJ2-2|TRBD2
CASSYSTSDVVTGELFF
TGTGCCAGCAGTTACTCGACTAGCGATGTCGTCACCGGGGAGCTGTTTTTT
>-|TRBV4-2|TRBJ2-5|TRBD1
CASSQEPTGTYQETQYF
TGTGCCAGCAGCCAAGAGCCGACAGGGACGTACCAAGAGACCCAGTACTTC
>once|TRBV19|TRBJ2-3|TRBD2
CASMGLAVTDTQYF
TGTGCCAGTATGGGCCTAGCGGTCACAGATACGCAGTATTTT
>-|TRBV20-1|TRBJ1-2|-
CSAREGVYYGYTF
TGCAGTGCTAGAGAGGGGGTGTACTATGGCTACACCTTC
>-|TRBV28|TRBJ2-3|-
CASSRPAGHTSSTDTQYF
TGTGCCAGCAGTCGGCCGGCAGGGCACACTTCTAGCACAGATACGCAGTATTTT
>few|TRBV10-3|TRBJ1-2|-
CAISADTLRGYTF
TGTGCCATCAGCGCGGACACCTTGAGGGGCTACACCTTC
>-|TRBV28|TRBJ2-1|-
CALRGPSYNEQFF
TGTGCCTTACGGGGGCCCTCCTACAATGAGCAGTTCTTC
>few|TRBV4-2|TRBJ1-2|-
CASSQHRDNLYGYTF
TGTGCCAGCAGCCAACACCGGGACAACCTATATGGCTACACCTTC
>few|TRBV27|TRBJ2-2|-
CASSLPVGKGGELFF
TGTGCCAGCAGTTTACCTGTTGGGAAGGGCGGGGAGCTGTTTTTT
>few|TRBV7-9|TRBJ2-7|-
CASSSGRYPYEQYF
TGTGCCAGCAGCTCCGGACGGTACCCCTACGAGCAGTACTTC
>-|TRBV5-6|TRBJ2-7|-
CASSNDRGGYEQYF
TGTGCCAGCAGCAACGACAGGGGAGGGTACGAGCAGTACTTC
>-|TRBV19|TRBJ2-4|TRBD1
CASRTGGAAKNIQYF
TGTGCCAGTCGTACAGGGGGCGCTGCCAAAAACATTCAGTACTTC
>few|TRBV20-1|TRBJ1-6|-
CSARDGRGNSPLHF
TGCAGTGCTAGAGATGGACGGGGTAATTCACCCCTCCACTTT
>-|TRBV6-1|TRBJ1-2|-
CASRALFYGYTF
TGTGCCAGCAGGGCTCTCTTCTATGGCTACACCTTC
>few|TRBV6-1|TRBJ2-3|-
CASSVAGAGLTDTQYF
TGTGCCAGCAGTGTGGCCGGGGCGGGACTCACAGATACGCAGTATTTT
>-|TRBV29-1|TRBJ2-1|-
CSGRTGSSSYNEQFF
TGCAGCGGCCGCACAGGGTCAAGCTCCTACAATGAGCAGTTCTTC
>-|TRBV28|TRBJ2-2|-
CASSSDPLTNTGELFF
TGTGCCAGCAGTTCCGACCCGCTGACGAACACCGGGGAGCTGTTTTTT
>few|TRBV20-1|TRBJ2-1|TRBD2
CSAKTLAGVMPPYNEQFF
TGCAGTGCTAAGACCCTAGCGGGGGTGATGCCCCCCTACAATGAGCAGTTCTTC
>-|TRBV19|TRBJ2-2|TRBD1
CASIILGQGMDTGELFF
TGTGCCAGTATTATATTGGGACAGGGGATGGACACCGGGGAGCTGTTTTTT
>-|TRBV7-2|TRBJ2-3|-
CASSFREPSTDTQYF
TGTGCCAGCAGCTTCCGGGAACCTAGCACAGATACGCAGTATTTT
>-|TRBV9|TRBJ2-1|TRBD2
CASSVGVSGGAILDNEQFF
TGTGCCAGCAGCGTAGGAGTTAGCGGGGGGGCGATTCTGGACAATGAGCAGTTCTTC
>-|TRBV4-1|TRBJ2-2|-
CASSQVWGGELFF
TGCGCCAGCAGCCAAGTATGGGGCGGGGAGCTGTTTTTT
>-|TRBV5-1|TRBJ2-2|TRBD2
CASSFRLAGDFGELFF
TGCGCCAGCAGCTTCCGACTAGCGGGAGATTTCGGGGAGCTGTTTTTT
>-|TRBV28|TRBJ2-7|TRBD1
CASSVRPFGRGQDEQYF
TGTGCCAGCAGTGTTCGCCCATTTGGCAGGGGGCAAGACGAGCAGTACTTC
>few|TRBV7-8|TRBJ2-7|TRBD2
CASSFAVGSGTSYEQYF
TGTGCCAGCAGCTTTGCAGTTGGAAGCGGGACGTCCTACGAGCAGTACTTC
>once|TRBV7-2|TRBJ1-3|-
CASSPDRGNTIYF
TGTGCCAGCAGCCCCGACAGGGGAAACACCATATATTTT
>-|TRBV20-1|TRBJ2-4|TRBD2
CSAWEGSNIQYF
TGCAGTGCTTGGGAGGGGTCGAACATTCAGTACTTC